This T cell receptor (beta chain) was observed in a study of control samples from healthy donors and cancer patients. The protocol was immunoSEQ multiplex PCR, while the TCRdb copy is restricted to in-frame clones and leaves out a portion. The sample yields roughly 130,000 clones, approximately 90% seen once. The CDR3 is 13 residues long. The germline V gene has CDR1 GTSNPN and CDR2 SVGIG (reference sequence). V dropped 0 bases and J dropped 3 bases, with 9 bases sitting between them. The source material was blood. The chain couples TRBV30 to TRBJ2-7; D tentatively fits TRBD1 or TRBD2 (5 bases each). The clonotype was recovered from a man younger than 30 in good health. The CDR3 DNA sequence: TGTGCCTGGAGTGTATCTGGGGGCTACGAGCAGTACTTC. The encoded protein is CAWSVSGGYEQYF. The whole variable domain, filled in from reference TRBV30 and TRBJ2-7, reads SQTIHQWPATLVQPVGSPLSLECTVEGTSNPNLYWYRQAAGRGLQLLFYSVGIGQISSEVPQNLSASRPQDRQFILSSKKLLLSDSGFYLCAWSVSGGYEQYFGPGTRLTVT.